The 9 T cell receptor beta chains in this list originate from one sample, sequenced in a study of T cell repertoires in ileal Crohn's disease. The table came from immunoSEQ multiplex PCR; TCRdb's copy has only in-frame clones and leaves some out. The profile shows 7,000 to 9,500 clones, around 96% of them singletons. Sequenced sample: ileal tissue. These receptors were collected from an adult with Crohn's disease.

Note on this clone: One junction end does not reproduce the germline sequence, and a read error may be involved. The genes are TRBV6-1 and TRBJ1-4; no firm D call. The CDR3 is 15 residues long. Germline CDR1 is MNHNS and CDR2 is SASEGT. The CDR3 spells CASRATLAHDEKLVF. For the CDR3, the DNA is TGTGCCAGCAGGGCTACTTTAGCGCACGATGAAAAACTGGTTTTT.

This clone came up once. The chain recombines TRBV9 with TRBJ1-1, with no clear D. Germline loops: CDR1 SGDLS, CDR2 YYNGEE. The CDR3 runs 14 residues. Trimming cost V 4 bases and J 1 base, with 11 bases left between them. The CDR3 is CASSPREGNTEAFF. The CDR3, as DNA: TGTGCCAGCAGCCCTAGGGAGGGGAACACTGAAGCTTTCTTT.

The V and J genes are TRBV7-2 and TRBJ2-1, with D possibly being TRBD1 (5 bases). V was clipped by 5 bases and J by 9 bases, with 20 bases between them. Germline CDR1 and CDR2: SGHTA and FQGNSA. There are 15 residues in the CDR3. This chain's CDR3 is CASSPQPGTTGEQFF. The CDR3 bases are TGTGCCAGCAGCCCCCAACCGGGTACTACAGGTGAGCAGTTCTTC.

CDR3 protein: CASSELILRGSEQYF. The CDR3 DNA is TGTGCCAGCAGTGAACTAATCCTTCGAGGGTCCGAGCAGTACTTC. The chain has TRBV2 and TRBJ2-7; tentatively, D is TRBD2 (5 bases). The CDR3 has 15 amino acids. V lost 2 bases and J lost 6, with 17 bases in between. Germline loops: CDR1 SNHLY, CDR2 FYNNEI.

This clone was picked up one time. The chain links TRBV13 to TRBJ1-3; the D gene is possibly TRBD1 (5 bases). The CDR3 has 17 amino acids. From germline, CDR1 is PRHDT and CDR2 FYEKMQ (reference sequence). V was pared by 0 bases and J by 0 bases, with 12 bases between. CDR3: CASSLGLNTGSGNTIYF. The CDR3 DNA is TGTGCCAGCAGCTTAGGCCTGAACACAGGCTCTGGAAACACCATATATTTT.

V usage is TRBV7-9 and J usage is TRBJ1-2, with 7 bases lining up with TRBD1. This CDR3 spans 13 amino acids. The V gene's germline CDR1 is SEHNR and CDR2 FQNEAQ (reference sequence). With V trimmed by 4 bases and J by 4 bases, 3 bases remained unmatched. The CDR3 protein is CASSSGQIYGYTF. Written as DNA, the CDR3 is TGTGCCAGCAGCTCGGGACAGATCTATGGCTACACCTTC.

This chain joins TRBV21-1 and TRBJ2-3; the tabulated D call, TRBD2, remains unverified against the DNA. TRBV21-1 is annotated as a pseudogene. The CDR3 extends over 17 amino acids. DNA for the CDR3: TGTGCCAGCAGCCCTACCGGTCGTCCCATGGTGTCAGATACGCAGTATTTT. Protein sequence: CASSPTGRPMVSDTQYF.

The chain uses TRBV9 and TRBJ2-2, with 11 bases identical to TRBD2. The CDR3 is 18 amino acids. Germline trimming cut 0 bases from V and 0 bases from J; bases unmatched to any gene: 4. Germline loops: CDR1 SGDLS, CDR2 YYNGEE. CDR3 in DNA: TGTGCCAGCAGCGTAGTTTTTAGCGGGGGGGCGAACACCGGGGAGCTGTTTTTT. It codes for CASSVVFSGGANTGELFF.

The V call is TRBV10-2, the J call TRBJ1-2; no definite D call. Trimming took off 8 bases at V and 3 bases at J, with 10 bases between the two ends. Germline V lookup: CDR1 WSHSY, CDR2 SAAADI. This CDR3 has 12 amino acids. The CDR3 loop is CASGPGDYGYTF. DNA for the CDR3: TGCGCCAGCGGACCCGGGGACTATGGCTACACCTTC.